This passage covers 13 T cell receptor beta chains from one sample sequenced in a study of beta chain features in type 1 diabetes. Expressed TCRB transcripts were sequenced because the isolated RNA had all been reverse transcribed beforehand. TCRdb's copy holds only in-frame clones and misses some; the assay was immunoSEQ multiplex PCR. The sample consists of under 200,000 clones, about 8.5% of them appearing once. Sequencing was carried out using central memory CD4+ T cells from blood. Every receptor here comes from a man aged 18 to 29 in good health.

This clone has only a few counts. The same CDR3 is also encoded by other DNA sequences in this sample. V gene TRBV7-6 combines with J gene TRBJ1-1, with 9 bases identical to TRBD1. CDR3 size: 14 residues. J lost 1 base, V lost 5 bases, and 2 bases had no gene match. The germline gives CDR1 SGHVS, CDR2 FNYEAQ. The CDR3 sequence is CASSRTGANTEAFF. The CDR3 nucleotides are TGTGCCAGCAGCCGGACAGGGGCGAACACTGAAGCTTTCTTT.

This clone was recorded a few times. The chain employs TRBV9 and TRBJ1-5; possibly TRBD1 for D (5 bases). The CDR3 has 15 residues. The V end was cut by 3 bases, the J end by 0 bases, with 10 bases between. Germline CDR1 SGDLS, CDR2 YYNGEE. The CDR3: CASSGGGNSNQPQHF. The DNA of the CDR3 is TGTGCCAGCAGCGGGGGGGGTAATAGCAATCAGCCCCAGCATTTT.

This clone showed up just a few times. The rearrangement links TRBV6-1 to TRBJ2-1, with 7 bases aligning to TRBD2. The V gene's germline CDR1 is MNHNS and CDR2 SASEGT. The J segment lost 12 bases and the V segment lost 4 bases, leaving 12 bases of the junction unmatched. CDR3 size: 14 residues. CDR3 amino acids: CASSGGLGAMAQFF. In nucleotides, the CDR3 is TGTGCCAGCAGTGGTGGACTAGGGGCAATGGCGCAGTTCTTC.

The chain employs TRBV28 and TRBJ1-4, with D perhaps TRBD1 (5 bases). Germline V lookup: CDR1 MDHEN, CDR2 SYDVKM. Between the trimmed V and J ends, which lost 6 bases and 8 bases, there was a span of 19 bases. The length of the CDR3 is 15 residues. CDR3 in amino acids: CASRRGTSSVEKLFF. CDR3 nucleotides: TGTGCCAGCAGACGTGGGACTTCTAGCGTCGAAAAACTGTTTTTT.

This clone has a count of ten or more. The V call is TRBV18, the J call TRBJ2-7; D ambiguous. Germline V gene data show CDR1 as KGHSH and CDR2 as LQKENI. Trimming stripped 2 bases from V and 3 bases from J, with 11 bases between. This CDR3 has 14 amino acids. For the CDR3, the DNA is TGTGCCAGCTCACCAAGCATAGATAGCTACGAGCAGTACTTC. This codes for CASSPSIDSYEQYF.

In this sample, this clone turned up many times. This sequence joins TRBV18 and TRBJ2-1, with D hard to call. CDR3 size: 14 residues. Germline loops: CDR1 KGHSH, CDR2 LQKENI. V lost 2 bases and J 0 bases, leaving 5 bases between the germline ends. This CDR3 reads CASSPRSSYNEQFF. CDR3 nucleotides: TGTGCCAGCTCACCAAGGAGCTCCTACAATGAGCAGTTCTTC.

This clone was seen a handful of times. The genes are TRBV19 and TRBJ2-5; D perhaps matches TRBD2 (5 bases). Per germline, CDR1 LNHDA and CDR2 SQIVND (reference sequence). V was shortened by 8 bases and J by 6 bases, with 22 bases between the two germline ends. The CDR3 runs 15 residues. Here the CDR3 reads CASAVGTRASKTQYF. The DNA for the CDR3 is TGTGCCAGTGCAGTCGGAACGAGGGCGAGTAAGACCCAGTACTTC.

The V gene is TRBV7-2, the J gene TRBJ2-3; 10 bases are shared with TRBD2. The ends lost 1 base at V and 7 bases at J; junction bases unmatched: 14. Germline CDR1 is SGHTA and CDR2 is FQGNSA. The CDR3 runs 18 residues. CDR3 protein: CASSLGPGILAGRNTQYF. The CDR3 region has the DNA TGTGCCAGCAGCTTAGGCCCAGGAATACTAGCGGGACGTAATACGCAGTATTTT.

The chain couples TRBV9 to TRBJ2-2; TRBD2 might be the D (6 bases). Germline CDR1 is SGDLS and CDR2 is YYNGEE. The CDR3 is 16 amino acids. V was shortened by 0 bases and J by 5 bases, with 14 bases between the two germline ends. The CDR3 is CASSVDSGAWTGELFF. CDR3 coding DNA: TGTGCCAGCAGCGTAGACTCGGGAGCCTGGACCGGGGAGCTGTTTTTT.

V gene TRBV27 combines with J gene TRBJ2-1; 11 bases match TRBD2. V was pared by 4 bases and J by 6 bases, with 5 bases of the junction left unmatched. The germline gives CDR1 MNHEY, CDR2 SMNVEV (reference sequence). This CDR3 contains 15 residues. CDR3 DNA: TGTGCCAGCAGTTCTCTAGCGGGGGGTATCAATGAGCAGTTCTTC. Residues: CASSSLAGGINEQFF.

This clone has only a few counts. V and J are TRBV4-2 and TRBJ2-2; 11 nucleotides line up with TRBD2. The CDR3 loop spans 16 amino acids. V was pared by 4 bases and J by 4 bases, with 5 bases of the junction left unmatched. The germline V gene has CDR1 LGHNA and CDR2 YNFKEQ. The CDR3 bases are TGTGCCAGCAGCCTCCGACTAGCGGGATTCACCGGGGAGCTGTTTTTT. Translation gives CASSLRLAGFTGELFF.

This clone occurred a few times. The rearrangement uses TRBV5-1 and TRBJ1-6, with 7 bases identical to TRBD1. Germline assignment: CDR1 SGHRS and CDR2 YFSETQ. CDR3 length: 15 amino acids. The junction had 5 bases not matched to a gene; V was cut back by 3 bases and J by 5 bases. The CDR3 protein is CASSSRGRDNSPLHF. CDR3 DNA sequence: TGCGCCAGCAGCTCTAGGGGGCGGGATAATTCACCCCTCCACTTT.

V is TRBV2 and J is TRBJ2-4, with 12 bases matching TRBD2. Germline loops: CDR1 SNHLY, CDR2 FYNNEI. The CDR3 is 13 amino acids. The CDR3 loop is CATGTSGGHIQYF. CDR3 coding DNA: TGTGCTACAGGCACTAGCGGGGGGCACATTCAGTACTTC.